This TCR beta chain was observed in a study of response to subunit inactivated influenza vaccine. This clonotype was seen a handful of times. Its antigen is currently unknown. MiXCR, applied by TCRdb to the RT-PCR reads, yields one record per CDR3 protein. The sample shows about 300,000 distinct CDR3 sequences, around 22% of them seen only once. Study outcomes and limitations: A suggestion made by the authors is that each seasonal influenza vaccination recruits few new T cells.

Between the trimmed V and J ends, which lost 4 bases and 6 bases, there was a span of 10 bases. The CDR3 has 12 residues. CDR1 and CDR2 (germline): DFQATT, SNEGSKA (reference sequence). The J gene is TRBJ1-5, the V gene TRBV20-1; D remains unclear. This clonotype originated in a man aged 50-75 years who received an inactivated influenza vaccine. This sample comprised PBMCs from blood, obtained approximately 20 months after vaccination. Written as DNA, the CDR3 is TGCAGTGCTATTGAGACCTTTCAGCCCCAGCATTTT. Amino acids: CSAIETFQPQHF.